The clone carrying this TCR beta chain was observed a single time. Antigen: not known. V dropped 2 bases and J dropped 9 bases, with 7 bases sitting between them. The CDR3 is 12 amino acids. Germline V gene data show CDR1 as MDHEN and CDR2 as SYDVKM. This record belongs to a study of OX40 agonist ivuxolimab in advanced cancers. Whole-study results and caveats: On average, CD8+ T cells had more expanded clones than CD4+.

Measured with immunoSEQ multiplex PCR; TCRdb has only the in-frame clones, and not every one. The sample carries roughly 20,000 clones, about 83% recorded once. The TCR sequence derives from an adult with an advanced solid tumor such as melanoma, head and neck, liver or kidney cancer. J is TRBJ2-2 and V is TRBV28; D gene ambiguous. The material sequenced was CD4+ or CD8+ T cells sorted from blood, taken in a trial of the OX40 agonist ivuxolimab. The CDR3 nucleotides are TGTGCCAGCAGTTTAAATAGTTGGGAGCTGTTTTTT. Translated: CASSLNSWELFF.